This paragraph reports one T cell receptor (beta chain). The sample belongs to a study of blood T cell repertoires in COVID-19. Study-wide background: The analysed material was cDNA or gDNA that came from T cells, B-cell-depleted T cells, or PBMCs.

Only in-frame clones appear in the TCRdb table, and some are missing; sequencing was by immunoSEQ multiplex PCR. The sample includes hundreds of thousands of clones, about 90% of them seen just once. Symptom resolution, clearance, or two negative PCRs marked the recovered donors of Cohort 3. CDR3 length: 12 residues. Material: PBMCs or T cells enriched from blood (not recorded which). The receptor's source is a man aged 30 to 39 who had recovered from COVID-19. The rearrangement uses TRBV21-1 and TRBJ2-5; the table's D call, TRBD1, was not checked against the DNA. TRBV21-1 has pseudogene status. The CDR3 region has the DNA TGTGCCAGCGCTACAGGACAAGAGACCCAGTACTTC. Translating it yields CASATGQETQYF.